The sequence of this T cell receptor (beta chain) was determined in a study of regulatory T cells in long-lasting Graves disease (dated by TCRdb to about 2021). For context, the study as a whole: In the newly diagnosed Graves' disease group, patients had been taking antithyroid drugs for less than 3 months. This study used TCR sequencing and RNA sequencing of peripheral blood to compare persistent Graves' disease patients against newly diagnosed Graves' disease patients. A total of some 33 samples were covered by TCR sequencing, comprising around 13 persistent and some 20 newly diagnosed Graves' disease patients. The study took place in China and was registered as a clinical trial.

Note on this clonotype: No cognate antigen has been identified for it. Base qualities are missing; no much larger clone stands one base away.

CDR1 and CDR2 (ENHRY, SYGVKD) derive from the germline V gene. The V end loses 0 bases and the J end loses 3 bases, and a stretch of 10 bases separates them. The CDR3 sequence holds 15 residues, the cysteine and phenylalanine included. The entry retains the CDR3 DNA only, 45 bases that are in frame from base 1. The library was obtained by multiplex PCR. For sequencing, an Illumina HiSeq 4000 was employed. iRepertoire HTBI primers and Arm-PCR amplification of CDR3 regions were used to construct TCR beta libraries. PCR products were gel purified before sequencing. The original pipeline was this. Across samples, 60 to 80 TRBV and 15 or so TRBJ segments were identified and used for gene usage analysis of CDR3 amino acid clonotypes. Filtered high-quality paired reads were merged into contigs using COPE and FqMerger. BLAST was used to align contigs to the IMGT TRBV, TRBD and TRBJ reference genes, and CDR3 was defined following IMGT. Any clonotype with a frequency above 0.1% was classified as a highly expanded clone. Shannon entropy served as the measure of repertoire diversity, while the Gini coefficient captured V-J evenness. Public clonotypes were defined as clonotypes shared by more than one individual. Using fastp trimming at Q25 and MiXCR clonotype assembly, TCRdb reanalyzed the public sequencing data and kept in-frame beta chains. When rows share a CDR3 protein, they turn into one entry using the most common DNA and genes. It is TCRdb's table, rather than the study itself, that gives the V and J calls and clone size. This sample gives 420,000 or so distinct CDR3 sequences in total; about 16% of them show up just once. Around 23% of the sample belongs to the ten largest clones.

The sample's time point label, in plain terms: newly diagnosed GD, antithyroid drugs for less than 3 months. For both TCR sequencing and RNA sequencing, RNA was extracted from PBMCs in TRIzol. The diagnosis of Graves' disease followed American Thyroid Association guidelines. Recruitment of patients was carried out at an endocrinology department in Xi'an, China. Each patient gave 7 to 9.5 milliliters of peripheral blood, collected in an EDTA anticoagulant tube. PBMCs were isolated by Ficoll Paque Plus density gradient separation without further T cell sorting. RNA quality was checked with an Agilent 2100 Bioanalyzer and agarose gel, and concentration with a NanoDrop 2000. What the research found in general, with its limitations: Compared with newly diagnosed patients, persistent Graves' disease patients had lower TCR Shannon entropy and fewer highly expanded clones, which suggests clonal expansion. Peripheral blood alone was examined, since thyroid tissue, which constituted the primary lesion, could not be accessed. TRBV28, TRBJ1-2 and TRBJ2-5 were preferentially used in persistent disease, while TRBV20-1 and TRBJ2-1 were favored in newly diagnosed disease. The authors acknowledged the small sample size as a limitation that may reduce accuracy. Only the TCR beta chain was sequenced and analyzed. Patients with persistent disease shared more public clonotypes (approximately 2,500) than newly diagnosed patients did (966).

These data are also associated with another study on T cells in Graves' hyperthyroidism and ophthalmopathy. The second study's authors report: Stable Graves' hyperthyroidism was defined as no progression to ophthalmopathy during 18 months of follow-up. Hyperthyroidism patients were newly diagnosed, with disease duration under 2 months, and aged 18 to 65 years. Patients with uncontrolled infections, other autoimmune diseases, pregnancy or lactation were excluded. Diagnoses were based on clinical symptoms, serum thyroxine and TRAb, thyroid ultrasound and orbital computed tomography. A first-round RT-PCR of the TCR CDR3 used the HTBI primer set with the Qiagen OneStep RT-PCR kit. Most expanded thyroid clonotypes (frequency above 0.001) were also found in blood, which suggests that blood repertoires may mirror thyroid immune responses. A 13 V-J signature model separated ophthalmopathy from stable hyperthyroidism, with about 90% sensitivity and about 81% specificity in cross-validation and 80%/75% in testing. In validation, the model predicted progression to ophthalmopathy with over 60% sensitivity and approximately 74% specificity, a median of 6.5 months before onset. TCR V-J signatures able to tell the groups apart were searched for in a discovery cohort of 95 or so patients, of whom more than 40 had Graves' ophthalmopathy and about 60 had stable Graves' hyperthyroidism. An independent validation cohort of under 20 hyperthyroidism patients and about 16 patients who later progressed to ophthalmopathy tested prospective prediction of ophthalmopathy. The 95 to 100 discovery patients were randomly divided into training and test sets at a 7:3 ratio. In roughly six Graves' hyperthyroidism patients, the study also compared T-cell repertoires from thyroid tissue with T-cell repertoires from blood. Following sampling, methimazole starting at 30 mg daily was given to hyperthyroidism patients, and high-dose intravenous methylprednisolone was given to ophthalmopathy patients. A second multiplex PCR round built the libraries, followed by size selection and purification. The libraries were sequenced on an Illumina HiSeq2000 using paired-end 100 bp reads. SOAPnuke was used to process the raw data, throwing out any read that contained adapters or uncalled bases, had a mean Phred below 15, or lacked an exact constant-primer or identifier match. High-quality paired reads were merged with COPE v1.2.5, and unique nucleotide sequences were defined as clonotypes. MiTCR v1.1 was used to align clonotypes to the IMGT TRBV, TRBD and TRBJ reference segments. The analysis included only V-J combinations with a frequency above 0.0001, which together covered roughly 99% of the repertoires. The TCS score was defined as F50 (clonal expansion) divided by E x V (chaos), with BLOSUM62-based TCRdist calculated between CDR3 peptides within each V-J. Welch's t-statistics and random forest reduced roughly 530 V-J features to under 15, which were used in a naive Bayes classifier (R e1071). Sample size was not statistically predetermined, and investigators were not blinded to group allocation. The paper describes TCR Vbeta CDR3 sequencing of 130 to 150 peripheral blood samples, made up of around 41 ophthalmopathy patients, over 70 hyperthyroidism patients and 17 progressor patients.

Rearrangement joined TRBV10-3 to TRBJ2-3; D gene: possibly TRBD1, on 6 matching bases. The sample in question was peripheral blood mononuclear cells (PBMCs), obtained at new diagnosis, from a patient treated with antithyroid drugs. The receptor was isolated from a woman aged 18-29 years with Graves disease. Donor details come from another sample of the same person, matched by shared clones. DNA sequence: TGTGCCATCAGTGAGTCGGGGGCGGAGACAGATACGCAGTATTTT. Translated, this gives CAISESGAETDTQYF.